Each of the 18 T cell receptor beta chains below was sequenced from the same sample in a study of blood T cell repertoires in COVID-19. Method: immunoSEQ multiplex PCR; TCRdb's copy keeps in-frame clones and lacks some. The table records fewer than 250,000 clones, around four fifths of them present only once. The sequenced sample consisted of peripheral blood. The receptors come from a man aged 45-60 years with active or convalescent COVID-19.

The V call is TRBV25-1, the J call TRBJ2-7; a weak D match, TRBD2 (6 bases). Looked up from germline, CDR1 is MGHDK and CDR2 is SYGVNS. V lost 1 base, J lost 3 bases, and 13 bases lay in between. The CDR3 runs 15 residues. In DNA, the CDR3 is TGTGCCAGCAGTGAATTAGGGGCGGGGTACTACGAGCAGTACTTC. Translated, it gives CASSELGAGYYEQYF.

This chain joins TRBV9 and TRBJ2-3, with 11 nucleotides matching TRBD2. After removal of 4 bases from V and 2 bases from J, the junction contained 6 bases not matched to a gene. Germline V gives CDR1 SGDLS, CDR2 YYNGEE. This CDR3 contains 16 residues. The CDR3 reads CASSISGRAYTDTQYF. CDR3 DNA: TGTGCCAGCAGCATTAGCGGGAGGGCCTACACAGATACGCAGTATTTT.

The DNA for the CDR3 is TGTGCCAGCTCACCACTTAGGAGCACTGAAGCTTTCTTT. Protein: CASSPLRSTEAFF. The rearrangement joins TRBV18 to TRBJ1-1, with D hard to call. CDR3 length: 13 residues. Germline CDR1 reads KGHSH; CDR2 reads LQKENI. The V end lost 1 base, the J end lost 4 bases, and 7 bases lay between the germline ends.

This chain links TRBV7-8 with TRBJ1-5; D is possibly TRBD1 (5 bases). The CDR3 has 17 amino acids. The ends were cut back, 7 bases at V and 0 bases at J, with 19 bases in the middle. In germline, CDR1 is SGHVS, CDR2 FQNEAQ. The CDR3 DNA reads as TGTGCCAGCACCGAGGAGCAGGGTACAGGTAGCAATCAGCCCCAGCATTTT. Translating gives CASTEEQGTGSNQPQHF.

The chain is built from TRBV27 and TRBJ1-6; D gene unclear. With 0 bases removed from V and 8 bases from J, the gap between germline ends came to 11 bases. The CDR3 runs 15 residues. CDR1 is MNHEY, CDR2 SMNVEV, per germline (reference sequence). The CDR3 DNA reads as TGTGCCAGCAGTTTATCACCGGGTAACGATTCACCCCTCCACTTT. Protein: CASSLSPGNDSPLHF.

This clone was found a few times. As DNA, the CDR3 is TGTGCCACCAGCAGATCCCTCCCCCTAGCGGGAGCTGACAATGAGCAGTTCTTC. It codes for CATSRSLPLAGADNEQFF. This sequence joins TRBV15 and TRBJ2-1, with TRBD2 matching 10 bases. The junction had 12 bases not matched to a gene; V was cut back by 2 bases and J by 5 bases. Germline lookup yields CDR1 LNHNV and CDR2 YYDKDF (reference sequence). This CDR3 has 18 residues.

The chain joins TRBV29-1 to TRBJ1-2; weak D call: TRBD1 (6 bases). The V gene's germline CDR1 is SQVTM and CDR2 ANQGSEA. The germline V and J ends were trimmed by 5 bases and 6 bases, with 13 bases remaining between them. The CDR3 loop spans 12 amino acids. The CDR3 DNA is TGCAGCGTTCTCGACAGGTCTGATGGCTACACCTTC. It codes for CSVLDRSDGYTF. The entire variable domain, with the rest obtained from reference TRBV29-1 and TRBJ1-2, is as follows: SAVISQKPSRDICQRGTSLTIQCQVDSQVTMMFWYRQQPGQSLTLIATANQGSEATYESGFVIDKFPISRPNLTFSTLTVSNMSPEDSSIYLCSVLDRSDGYTFGSGTRLTVV.

The J gene is TRBJ2-4, the V gene TRBV3-1 (or the pseudogene TRBV3-2); possible D gene TRBD1, 6 bases. The CDR3 extends over 15 amino acids. The germline V gene has CDR1 LGHDT and CDR2 YNNKEL (reference sequence). V lost 1 base to trimming and J lost 2 bases, with 9 bases between them. CDR3 sequence reads: CASSQVGGTKNIQYF. CDR3 in DNA: TGTGCCAGCAGCCAAGTAGGGGGAACCAAAAACATTCAGTACTTC.

The chain couples TRBV13 to TRBJ1-2; D gene unclear. The germline CDR1 and CDR2 sequences are PRHDT and FYEKMQ (reference sequence). V was shortened by 3 bases and J by 5 bases, with 10 bases between the two germline ends. This CDR3 has 13 residues. The CDR3 region is CASSFDEEYGYTF. The CDR3 bases are TGTGCCAGCAGCTTCGACGAGGAGTATGGCTACACCTTC.

This clone was seen a handful of times. The V gene is TRBV10-3, the J gene TRBJ1-2, with a tentative D call TRBD1 (6 bases). Trimming shortened V by 5 bases and J by 4 bases, and 17 bases separated the two germline ends. The CDR3 has 15 residues. The germline gives CDR1 ENHRY, CDR2 SYGVKD. DNA for the CDR3: TGTGCCATCAGTCCCTTGGACAGCATGAGCTATGGCTACACCTTC. Encoded protein: CAISPLDSMSYGYTF.

V and J are TRBV5-1 and TRBJ2-1, with D unresolved. Germline V gene sequence: CDR1 SGHRS, CDR2 YFSETQ. Trimming removed 0 bases from V and 15 bases from J, with 10 bases in between. The CDR3 length is 11 residues. CDR3 DNA sequence: TGCGCCAGCAGCTTGGAGGTCGGGTGGTTCTTC. Its protein is CASSLEVGWFF.

The J gene is TRBJ2-2, the V gene TRBV28; D unresolved. The germline gives CDR1 MDHEN, CDR2 SYDVKM. Trimming left V 7 bases short and J 5 bases short, with 17 bases between. The CDR3 consists of 15 residues. CDR3 sequence: CASTPVSGRTGELFF. For the CDR3, the DNA is TGTGCCAGCACCCCAGTAAGTGGCCGAACCGGGGAGCTGTTTTTT.

The genes are TRBV28 and TRBJ1-4; D unclear. V dropped 5 bases and J dropped 4 bases, with 5 bases sitting between them. The germline CDR1 and CDR2 sequences are MDHEN and SYDVKM. This CDR3 is built from 12 residues. The chain's CDR3 is CASSLNNEKLFF. The CDR3 bases are TGTGCCAGCAGTCTAAATAATGAAAAACTGTTTTTT.

There are a few counts of this clone. The chain joins TRBV5-1 to TRBJ1-6; D gene ambiguous. V lost 0 bases, J lost 9 bases, and 10 bases lay in between. The CDR3 is 14 residues long. From germline, CDR1 is SGHRS and CDR2 YFSETQ. CDR3 in amino acids: CASSLGHSASPLHF. The CDR3 DNA reads TGCGCCAGCAGCTTGGGACATTCCGCTTCACCCCTCCACTTT.

The J gene is TRBJ1-1, the V gene TRBV5-1; possible D gene TRBD1, 6 bases. V was pared by 2 bases and J by 4 bases, with 9 bases between. The CDR3 covers 13 residues. Germline V CDR1 and CDR2: SGHRS, YFSETQ. The CDR3 DNA is TGCGCCAGCAGCTTTGGACAGCCCACTGAAGCTTTCTTT. Amino acids: CASSFGQPTEAFF.

The V gene is TRBV7-9, the J gene TRBJ2-7; D gene unclear. Trimming cost V 6 bases and J 1 base, with 10 bases left between them. This CDR3 region has 13 residues. Germline V CDR1 and CDR2: SEHNR, FQNEAQ (reference sequence). The CDR3 region is CASRRQSSYEQYF. CDR3 coding DNA: TGTGCCAGCAGGAGGCAGTCTTCCTACGAGCAGTACTTC.

The chain links TRBV6-5 to TRBJ1-2; no clear D. The CDR3 totals 14 residues. The germline gives CDR1 MNHEY, CDR2 SVGAGI. Trimming pared 6 bases from V and 0 bases from J, leaving 11 bases between. The CDR3: CASREIPTNYGYTF. CDR3 DNA sequence: TGTGCCAGCAGGGAGATCCCTACTAACTATGGCTACACCTTC.

The rearrangement links TRBV7-2 to TRBJ1-1; D unresolved. The germline V and J ends were trimmed by 2 bases and 6 bases, with 10 bases remaining between them. CDR3 length: 13 amino acids. Germline CDR1 is SGHTA and CDR2 is FQGNSA. CDR3 in DNA: TGTGCCAGCAGCTTATACGTGGGCTCTGAAGCTTTCTTT. It is translated as CASSLYVGSEAFF. The full variable domain, completed using reference TRBV7-2 and TRBJ1-1, is GAGVSQSPSNKVTEKGKDVELRCDPISGHTALYWYRQSLGQGLEFLIYFQGNSAPDKSGLPSDRFSAERTGGSVSTLTIQRTQQEDSAVYLCASSLYVGSEAFFGQGTRLTVV.